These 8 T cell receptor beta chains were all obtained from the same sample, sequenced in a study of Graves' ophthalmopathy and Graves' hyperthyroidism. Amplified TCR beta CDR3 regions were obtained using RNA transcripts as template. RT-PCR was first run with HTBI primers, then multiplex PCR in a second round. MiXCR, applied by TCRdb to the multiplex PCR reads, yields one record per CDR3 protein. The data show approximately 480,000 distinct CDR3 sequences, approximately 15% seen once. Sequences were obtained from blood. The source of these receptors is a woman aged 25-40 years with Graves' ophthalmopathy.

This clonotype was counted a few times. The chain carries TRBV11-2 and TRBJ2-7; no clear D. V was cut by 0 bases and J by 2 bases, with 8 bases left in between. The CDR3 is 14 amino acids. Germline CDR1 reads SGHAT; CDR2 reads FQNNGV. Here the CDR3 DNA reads TGTGCCAGCAGCTTAGAGCGACTCACCTACGAGCAGTACTTC. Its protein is CASSLERLTYEQYF.

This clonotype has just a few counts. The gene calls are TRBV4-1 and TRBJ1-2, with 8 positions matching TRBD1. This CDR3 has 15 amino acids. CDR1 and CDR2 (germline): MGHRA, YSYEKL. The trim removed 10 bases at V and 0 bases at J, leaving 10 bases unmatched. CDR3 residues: CATAQAGGSNYGYTF. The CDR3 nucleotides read TGCGCCACGGCCCAGGCAGGGGGCTCTAACTATGGCTACACCTTC.

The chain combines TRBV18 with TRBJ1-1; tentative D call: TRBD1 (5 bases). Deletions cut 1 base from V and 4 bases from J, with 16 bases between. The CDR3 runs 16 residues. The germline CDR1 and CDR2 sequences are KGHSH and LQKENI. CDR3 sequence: CASSPQGVGGFTEAFF. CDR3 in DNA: TGTGCCAGCTCACCACAAGGGGTCGGGGGTTTCACTGAAGCTTTCTTT.

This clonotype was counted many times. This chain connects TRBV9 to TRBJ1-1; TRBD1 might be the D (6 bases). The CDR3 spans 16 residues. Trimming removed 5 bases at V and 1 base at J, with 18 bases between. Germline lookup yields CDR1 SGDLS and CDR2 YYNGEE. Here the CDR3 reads CASRRQGREQNTEAFF. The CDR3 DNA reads TGTGCCAGCAGGCGTCAGGGGAGGGAGCAGAACACTGAAGCTTTCTTT.

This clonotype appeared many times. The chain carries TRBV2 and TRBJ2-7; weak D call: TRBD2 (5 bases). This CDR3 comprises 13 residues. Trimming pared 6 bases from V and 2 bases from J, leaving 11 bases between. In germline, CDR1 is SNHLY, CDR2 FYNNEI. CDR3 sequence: CASRADFTYEQYF. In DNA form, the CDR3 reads TGTGCCAGCAGAGCGGACTTCACCTACGAGCAGTACTTC.

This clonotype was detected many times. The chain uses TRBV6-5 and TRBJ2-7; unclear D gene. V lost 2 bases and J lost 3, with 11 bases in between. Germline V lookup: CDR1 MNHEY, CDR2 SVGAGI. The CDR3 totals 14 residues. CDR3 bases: TGTGCCAGCAGTTACGCCAGGTCCGTCTACGAGCAGTACTTC. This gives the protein CASSYARSVYEQYF.

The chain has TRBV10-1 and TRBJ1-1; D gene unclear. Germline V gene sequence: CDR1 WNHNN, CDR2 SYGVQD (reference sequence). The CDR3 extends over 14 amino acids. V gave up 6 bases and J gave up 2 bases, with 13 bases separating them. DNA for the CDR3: TGCGCCAGCAGCTCCCGGGAACAAAACACTGAAGCTTTCTTT. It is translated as CASSSREQNTEAFF.

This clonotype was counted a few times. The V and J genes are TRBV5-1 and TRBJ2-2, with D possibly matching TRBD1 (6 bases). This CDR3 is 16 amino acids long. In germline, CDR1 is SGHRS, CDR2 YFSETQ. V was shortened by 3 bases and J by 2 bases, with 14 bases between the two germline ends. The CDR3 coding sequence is TGCGCCAGCAGCTCTGCCGGGACAACTAACACCGGGGAGCTGTTTTTT. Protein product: CASSSAGTTNTGELFF.